This TCR beta chain emerged from a study of blood T cell repertoires in COVID-19. Study details: The United States, Italy and Spain were the sources of the acute and convalescent COVID-19 samples. Sources were T cells, B-cell-depleted T cells, or PBMCs; the material itself was cDNA or gDNA.

Assay used: immunoSEQ multiplex PCR; TCRdb lists only in-frame clones, some missing. The sample comprises 150,000 to 200,000 clones, roughly 78% of which are singletons, and 6.5% to 8% rests with the top ten. This CDR3 spans 13 amino acids. V was shortened by 3 bases and J by 4 bases, with 9 bases between the two germline ends. In germline, CDR1 is KGHSH, CDR2 LQKENI. The chain is built from TRBV18 and TRBJ2-5, with TRBD1 as a possible D gene (5 bases). The sample taken for sequencing was peripheral blood. This TCR was sampled from a man between 65 and 85 years old with active or convalescent COVID-19. As DNA, the CDR3 is TGTGCCAGCTCACCGGTGGGGCCAGAGACCCAGTACTTC. The encoded protein is CASSPVGPETQYF.